Sequencing of this T cell receptor (beta chain) was carried out in a study of T cell clonality in common variable immunodeficiency. J was trimmed by 5 bases and V by 6 bases; bases with no gene match: 15. Germline V CDR1 and CDR2: DFQATT, SNEGSKA (reference sequence). The CDR3 has 16 amino acids. Generated by immunoSEQ multiplex PCR, the TCRdb table keeps only in-frame clones and is missing some. The sample counts roughly 50,000 clones, none seen once; the ten largest own nearly 3.5%. This clone was recorded at least ten times. The CDR3 goes on 3 residues after the read ends, and that part is filled in from the germline J gene.

The chain links TRBV20-1 to TRBJ2-1, with 8 positions matching TRBD2. The origin of this receptor is a person aged 18 to 70 in good health. Sequencing was performed on peripheral blood mononuclear cells. This CDR3 is CSASSGGAGRNNEQFF. The DNA read from the CDR3 is TGCAGTGCCAGCTCCGGGGGGGCGGGAAGAAACAATGAG.